Below, one T cell receptor (beta chain) is given with its context. The antigen is undetermined. This CDR3 is 12 amino acids long. Germline V lookup: CDR1 LNHDA, CDR2 SQIVND (reference sequence). V lost 4 bases and J 1 base, leaving 4 bases between the germline ends. The data were taken from a study of cytomegalovirus exposure and HLA in healthy donors. General study findings and limits: In a later analysis, at a false discovery rate of 0.05, about 16,000 TCR beta sequences matched HLA alleles. TCR association rates varied by HLA locus in a later analysis, with DRB1 highest and HLA-C lowest. A later analysis linked a missense variant in DCLRE1C to the trimming of TCR beta V and J genes.

Use of 60 Vbeta and 13 Jbeta primers characterized the PCR. Profiling relied on immunoSEQ multiplex PCR, and the TCRdb table lists in-frame clones only, not all of them. Here the sample spans 95,000 to 150,000 clones, about 80% being singletons. This receptor was taken from a man aged 25 to 40 in good health and CMV-seronegative. The sequenced sample was PBMCs. The chain couples TRBV19 to TRBJ1-2; D unclear. Here the CDR3 reads CASSRLNYGYTF. The CDR3 nucleotides are TGTGCCAGTAGTAGGCTTAACTATGGCTACACCTTC. The entire variable domain, with the rest obtained from reference TRBV19 and TRBJ1-2, is as follows: DGGITQSPKYLFRKEGQNVTLSCEQNLNHDAMYWYRQDPGQGLRLIYYSQIVNDFQKGDIAEGYSVSREKKESFPLTVTSAQKNPTAFYLCASSRLNYGYTFGSGTRLTVV.